The clone carrying this TCR beta chain was seen a handful of times. Its target is unknown. The CDR3 runs to 14 residues. With 4 bases clipped from V and 4 bases from J, the junction kept 9 bases outside the gene matches. The germline V gene encodes CDR1 DFQATT and CDR2 SNEGSKA (reference sequence). Stated time point: persistent/refractory GD, antithyroid drugs over 5 years with positive TRAb. There was RNA extracted from PBMCs, and the TCR library was made from it. This sample stems from a study of regulatory T cells in long-lasting Graves disease. Study-wide results and caveats: Favored gene segments in persistent disease were TRBV28, TRBJ1-2 and TRBJ2-5.

CDR3-region Arm-PCR and iRepertoire HTBI primers produced the TCR beta libraries. TCRdb re-called the multiplex PCR reads through MiXCR, storing one row per CDR3 protein. The table includes 400,000 to 500,000 distinct CDR3 sequences, 21% detected once. This sequence was found in a female donor with Graves disease. V is TRBV20-1 and J is TRBJ2-7, with 8 bases aligning to TRBD2. The source was peripheral blood mononuclear cells (PBMCs), collected when the disease was refractory, from a patient treated with antithyroid drugs. CDR3 residues: CSAKIPGRGYEQYF. The CDR3 coding sequence is TGCAGTGCTAAGATACCCGGGAGGGGTTACGAGCAGTACTTC.